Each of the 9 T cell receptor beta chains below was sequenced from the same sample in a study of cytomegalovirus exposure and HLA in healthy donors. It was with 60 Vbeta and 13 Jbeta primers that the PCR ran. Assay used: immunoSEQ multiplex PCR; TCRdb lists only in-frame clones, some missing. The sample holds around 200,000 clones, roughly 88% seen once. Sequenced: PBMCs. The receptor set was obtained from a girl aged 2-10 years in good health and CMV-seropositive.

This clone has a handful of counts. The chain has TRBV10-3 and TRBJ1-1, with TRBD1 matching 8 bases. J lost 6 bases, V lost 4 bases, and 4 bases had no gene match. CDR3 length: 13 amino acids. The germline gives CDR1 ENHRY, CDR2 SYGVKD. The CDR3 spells CAISAQGAAEAFF. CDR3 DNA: TGTGCCATCAGTGCTCAGGGGGCGGCTGAAGCTTTCTTT.

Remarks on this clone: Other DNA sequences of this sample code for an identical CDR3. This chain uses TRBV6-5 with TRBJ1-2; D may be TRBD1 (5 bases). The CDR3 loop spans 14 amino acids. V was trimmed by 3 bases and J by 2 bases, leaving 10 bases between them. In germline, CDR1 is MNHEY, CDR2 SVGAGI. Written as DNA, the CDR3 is TGTGCCAGCAGTTATTTGGGGGGAAACTATGGCTACACCTTC. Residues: CASSYLGGNYGYTF.

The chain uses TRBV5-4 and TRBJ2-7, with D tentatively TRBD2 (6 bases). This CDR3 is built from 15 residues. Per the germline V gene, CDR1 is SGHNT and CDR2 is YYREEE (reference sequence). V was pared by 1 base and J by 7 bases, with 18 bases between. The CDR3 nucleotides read TGTGCCAGCAGCTTGTCAACGGAGGGCTGGGGGGAGCAGTACTTC. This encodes CASSLSTEGWGEQYF.

The chain's CDR3 is CAIRVHLEEKLFF. DNA for the CDR3: TGTGCCATCAGGGTCCATTTAGAGGAAAAACTGTTTTTT. This chain joins TRBV10-3 and TRBJ1-4; D unresolved. Trimming removed 6 bases from V and 8 bases from J, with 13 bases in between. CDR3 length equals 13 residues. Germline V gene data show CDR1 as ENHRY and CDR2 as SYGVKD.

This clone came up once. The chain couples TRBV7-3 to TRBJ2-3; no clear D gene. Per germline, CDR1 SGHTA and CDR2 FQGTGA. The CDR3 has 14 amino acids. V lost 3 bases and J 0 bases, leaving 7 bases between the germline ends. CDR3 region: CASSFSRSTDTQYF. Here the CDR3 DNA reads TGTGCCAGCAGCTTCTCTAGAAGCACAGATACGCAGTATTTT.

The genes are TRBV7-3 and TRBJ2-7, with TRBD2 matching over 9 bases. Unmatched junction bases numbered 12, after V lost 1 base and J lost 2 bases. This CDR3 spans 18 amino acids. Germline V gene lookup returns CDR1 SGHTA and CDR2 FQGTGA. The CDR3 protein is CASSLRGPSGDFTYEQYF. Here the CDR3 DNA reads TGTGCCAGCAGCTTAAGAGGCCCTAGCGGGGATTTTACCTACGAGCAGTACTTC.

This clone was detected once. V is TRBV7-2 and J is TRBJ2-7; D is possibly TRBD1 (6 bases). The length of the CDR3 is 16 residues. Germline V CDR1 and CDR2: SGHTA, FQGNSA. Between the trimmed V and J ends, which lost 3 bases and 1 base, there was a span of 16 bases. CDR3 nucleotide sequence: TGTGCCAGCAGCTTTGGCCCCAGGGGTGGATCCTACGAGCAGTACTTC. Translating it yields CASSFGPRGGSYEQYF.

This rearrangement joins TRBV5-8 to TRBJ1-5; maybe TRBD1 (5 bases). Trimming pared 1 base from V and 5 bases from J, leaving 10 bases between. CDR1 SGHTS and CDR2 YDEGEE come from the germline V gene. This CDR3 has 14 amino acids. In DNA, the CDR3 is TGTGCCAGCAGCTTGCTGGGGGAGGATCAGCCCCAGCATTTT. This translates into CASSLLGEDQPQHF.

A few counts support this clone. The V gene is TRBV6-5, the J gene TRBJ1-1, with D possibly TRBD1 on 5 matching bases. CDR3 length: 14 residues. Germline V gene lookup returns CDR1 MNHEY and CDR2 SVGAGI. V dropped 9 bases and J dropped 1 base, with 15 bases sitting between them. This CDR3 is CASGWGGTNTEAFF. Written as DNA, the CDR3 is TGTGCCAGTGGGTGGGGGGGGACGAACACTGAAGCTTTCTTT.